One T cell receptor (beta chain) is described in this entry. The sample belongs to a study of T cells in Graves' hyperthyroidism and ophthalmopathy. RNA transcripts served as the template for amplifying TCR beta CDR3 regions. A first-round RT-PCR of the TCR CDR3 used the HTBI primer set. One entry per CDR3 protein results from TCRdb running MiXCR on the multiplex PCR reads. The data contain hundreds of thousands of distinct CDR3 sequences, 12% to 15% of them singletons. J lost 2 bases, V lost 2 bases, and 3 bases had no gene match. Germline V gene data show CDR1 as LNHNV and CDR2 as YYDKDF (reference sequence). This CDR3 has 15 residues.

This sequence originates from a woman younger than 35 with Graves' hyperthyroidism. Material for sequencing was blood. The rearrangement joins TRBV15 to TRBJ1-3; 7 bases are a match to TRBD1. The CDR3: CATSRSGTAGNTIYF. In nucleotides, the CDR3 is TGTGCCACCAGCAGAAGCGGGACAGCTGGAAACACCATATATTTT.